This T cell receptor (beta chain) is from a study of blood T cell repertoires in COVID-19. Across the whole study: PBMCs, B-cell-depleted T cells, or T cells provided the cDNA or gDNA that made up the material.

Between the trimmed V and J ends, which lost 7 bases and 3 bases, there was a span of 12 bases. The CDR3 spans 13 residues. Authors' data handling: Estimates of nucleated cell counts were drawn from the amplification of reference gene primers. Only in-frame clones appear in the TCRdb table, and some are missing; sequencing was by immunoSEQ multiplex PCR. V and J calls and clone size are given by that table; D and trimming were obtained from the DNA. The profile shows 190,000 or so clones, 85% to 90% of them singletons. What was sequenced was peripheral blood. The origin of this receptor is a woman under 30 who had recovered from COVID-19. V usage is TRBV12-3 or TRBV12-4 and J usage is TRBJ1-1; D unresolved. CDR3 bases: TGTGCCAGCACTCTACTCCGGGACACTGAAGCTTTCTTT. It is translated as CASTLLRDTEAFF.